This is a list of T cell receptor beta chains from one sample in a study of blood T cell repertoires in COVID-19. TCRdb's copy holds only in-frame clones and misses some; the assay was immunoSEQ multiplex PCR. The sample contains a few hundred thousand clones, roughly 88% of which appear only once. The specimen was peripheral blood. These TCRs come from a woman between 25 and 40 years old with COVID-19, enrolled during active disease. Each CDR3 is given with its conserved first and last residue. The D gene is left open where the match is weak. Size is omitted from some rows. Given values are once, few, many or a class for expanded clones.

cdr3_aa cdr3_nt j_call v_call cdr3_length clone_size d_call
CASSGGGAGQETQYF TGTGCCAGTAGTGGAGGGGGCGCGGGGCAAGAGACCCAGTACTTC TRBJ2-5 TRBV19 15 - -
CASSPQAGGQETQYF TGTGCCAGCTCACCACAGGCGGGGGGGCAAGAGACCCAGTACTTC TRBJ2-5 TRBV18 15 few TRBD2
CASSPSGAYSGANVLTF TGTGCCAGCTCACCATCTGGGGCCTACTCTGGGGCCAACGTCCTGACTTTC TRBJ2-6 TRBV18 17 - -
CASSVASGGGAGELFF TGTGCCAGCAGCGTAGCTAGCGGGGGGGGCGCCGGGGAGCTGTTTTTT TRBJ2-2 TRBV9 16 - TRBD2
CASSRDRGDGYTF TGTGCCAGCAGCCGGGACAGGGGGGATGGCTACACCTTC TRBJ1-2 TRBV3-1/TRBV3-2 13 - TRBD1
CASSYSETGPMLEAFF TGTGCCAGCAGTTACTCCGAGACAGGACCCATGCTTGAAGCTTTCTTT TRBJ1-1 TRBV6-5 16 - -
CASTIHQRQPSHNEQFF TGCGCCAGCACGATCCACCAGCGACAGCCATCACACAATGAGCAGTTCTTC TRBJ2-1 TRBV10-1 17 - -
CASSQALGGNTIYF TGTGCCAGCAGCCAAGCGCTGGGGGGGAACACCATATATTTT TRBJ1-3 TRBV4-2 14 - -
CASSRGQGAAVNTEAFF TGTGCCAGCAGCCGCGGACAGGGGGCTGCCGTGAACACTGAAGCTTTCTTT TRBJ1-1 TRBV7-9 17 - TRBD1
CASSLASPTEAFF TGTGCCAGCAGCTTAGCCAGTCCCACTGAAGCTTTCTTT TRBJ1-1 TRBV7-6 13 - -